This T cell receptor (beta chain) stems from a study of tissue T cells after allogeneic stem cell transplantation. Study-wide context: Four to six GVHD patients had recipient-origin PBMCs collected before transplant.

The table came from immunoSEQ multiplex PCR; TCRdb's copy has only in-frame clones and leaves some out. The data show 42,000 or so clones, roughly 92% seen once. This clone was seen once. The CDR3 totals 15 residues. Germline trimming cut 7 bases from V and 5 bases from J; bases unmatched to any gene: 5. CDR1 is SGHAT, CDR2 FQNNGV, per germline. This TCR was sampled from a woman aged 40-69 years who later had graft-versus-host disease after an allogeneic stem cell transplant. This rearrangement joins TRBV11-2 to TRBJ2-1, with 13 bases that match TRBD2. Sequenced here: blood, sampled before transplantation. The DNA for the CDR3 is TGTGCCAGCACTTGGACTAGCGGGGGAAACAATGAGCAGTTCTTC. It yields the protein CASTWTSGGNNEQFF. Full variable domain (remainder filled in from reference TRBV11-2 and TRBJ2-1): EAGVAQSPRYKIIEKRQSVAFWCNPISGHATLYWYQQILGQGPKLLIQFQNNGVVDDSQLPKDRFSAERLKGVDSTLKIQPAKLEDSAVYLCASTWTSGGNNEQFFGPGTRLTVL.